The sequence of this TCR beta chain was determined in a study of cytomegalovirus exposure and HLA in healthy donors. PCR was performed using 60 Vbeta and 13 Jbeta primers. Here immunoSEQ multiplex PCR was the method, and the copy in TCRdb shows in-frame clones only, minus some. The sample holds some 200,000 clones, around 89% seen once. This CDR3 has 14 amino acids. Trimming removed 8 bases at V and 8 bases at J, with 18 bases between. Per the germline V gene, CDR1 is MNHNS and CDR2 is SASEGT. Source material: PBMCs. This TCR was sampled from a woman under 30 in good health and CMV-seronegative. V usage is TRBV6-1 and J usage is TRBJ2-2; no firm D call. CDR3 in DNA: TGTGCCAGCTGGGCGACGACCCTAAGTGGGGAGCTGTTTTTT. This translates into CASWATTLSGELFF.